This TCR beta chain was obtained from a study of identical twins' blood T cells (dated by TCRdb to the early 2010s). General notes on the study: The roughly twelve libraries, six for the alpha chain and six for the beta chain, yielded around 50 million Illumina reads in total. To assess how genetics influences repertoire formation, the study used next-generation sequencing to compare the TCR alpha and beta chain repertoires of three pairs of monozygous twins.

Taken from cysteine to phenylalanine, the CDR3 has 14 residues. Only the CDR3 DNA stays, 42 bases, in frame from base 1. Between the V and J ends, shortened by 3 bases and 5 bases respectively, the junction contains 13 bases. CDR1 and CDR2 are read off the germline V gene as SGHTA and FQGNSA. Worth noting for this clonotype: What this receptor recognizes is not known. Base qualities are not provided; no much larger clone lies one nucleotide away.

Six healthy women forming three monozygous twin pairs were used as donors. Each of the three twin pairs had been raised together, and the twins in each pair were thought likely to have encountered the same infectious agents and vaccines. TCR cDNA libraries were prepared from RNA that was isolated from peripheral blood mononuclear cells. Preparation of the library involved 5' RACE. The sample was run on an Illumina Genome Analyzer IIx. The RNA-based TCR cDNA libraries were made using a previously described protocol that was modified in several ways. To prevent cross-contamination, sample-specific barcodes were introduced on both ends of each TCR cDNA library during cDNA synthesis and amplification. The original pipeline was this. Between about 85,000 and nearly 550,000 clonotypes were identified per individual, with about 2 to 4 million CDR3-containing reads per library. After reads with improper barcode index combinations were thrown out, a cloneset for each library was built using the MiTCR software. MiTCR filtered or rescued low-quality reads and corrected PCR and sequencing errors when assembling CDR3 clonotypes. Artificial out-of-frame clonotypes were removed by being mapped to in-frame sequences, with one indel in the CDR3 allowed. V and J gene usage similarity between donors was measured as Jensen-Shannon divergence divided by mean entropy. TCRdb reworked the public reads: Q25 trimming with fastp, MiXCR clone assembly, productive beta chains retained. CDR3 protein duplicates are merged, each entry listing the most common genes and DNA. The authors' filters were not applied to this entry. This sample comprises a few hundred thousand distinct CDR3 sequences, roughly 30% of them detected only once. The top ten constitute 6% to 7% of the sample.

General study outcomes and caveats: The number of shared CDR3 clonotypes between two donors was mainly determined by the product of their cloneset sizes, and twins did not clearly deviate from this trend. Because the twins were reared together, environmental influences could not be ruled out as the explanation for twin similarity. V gene usage was reported to be markedly more similar within twin pairs than between unrelated donors, even among non-selected out-of-frame TCRbeta clonotypes. Among the most abundant TCRbeta clonotypes, every donor shared more CDR3 sequences with her own twin than with unrelated donors. Independent studies were stated to be required to validate the proposed role of the TCRalpha J segment in MHC recognition during thymic selection.

Sequenced sample: PBMCs. The V gene is TRBV7-2 and the J gene is TRBJ1-1, with the D gene too uncertain to name. This sequence originates from a woman between 18 and 50 years old in good health. The CDR3 loop reads CASSLEPERTEAFF. The DNA is as follows: TGTGCCAGCAGCTTGGAGCCCGAAAGGACTGAAGCTTTCTTT.